This T cell receptor (beta chain) was sequenced in a study of T cell responses to AZD1222 COVID-19 vaccine. Study results and caveats: Only a handful of people who got AZD1222 tested seropositive at baseline. Donors in the cohort were predominantly white British and more often female, and clonal diversity was possibly underestimated. Within unmutated variant regions lay the reported targets of nearly half of spike-specific TCRs. Spike-wide coverage was observed for vaccine-associated CD4 TCRs, with dominant responses at 160-218 and 743-854.

On this clone itself: Its antigen is currently unknown.

Here immunoSEQ multiplex PCR was the method, and the copy in TCRdb shows in-frame clones only, minus some. The sample records 130,000 to 150,000 clones, 80% to 95% being singletons. CDR1 and CDR2 (germline): SNHLY, FYNNEI. V shed 8 bases and J shed 2 bases, with 7 bases lying between them. This CDR3 spans 11 amino acids. V usage is TRBV2 and J usage is TRBJ2-7; no clear D. The sample in question was peripheral blood, obtained on day 0 of MenACWY control vaccination. This sequence originates from an adult in good health. CDR3 in DNA: TGTGCCAGCCGACGGACCTACGAGCAGTACTTC. Amino acid sequence: CASRRTYEQYF.